Included here is one T cell receptor beta chain sequence, with context. The data originate from a study of blood T cell repertoires in COVID-19. Overall study: Researchers got acute and convalescent COVID-19 samples from the United States, Italy and Spain.

Produced via immunoSEQ multiplex PCR; TCRdb's table is partial and in-frame only. The data show 190,000 or so clones, roughly 94% seen once. The CDR3 sequence is 14 residues long. V shed 3 bases and J shed 1 base, with 9 bases lying between them. Looked up from germline, CDR1 is SEHNR and CDR2 is FQNEAQ (reference sequence). While infection was still active, Seattle patients were enrolled and then followed longitudinally. What was sequenced was peripheral blood. J is TRBJ1-1 and V is TRBV7-9; D call uncertain. The receptor was derived from a man aged 25 to 40 with COVID-19, enrolled during active disease. Here the CDR3 DNA reads TGTGCCAGCAGCTTCGAGATCCAGAACACTGAAGCTTTCTTT. This translates into CASSFEIQNTEAFF.